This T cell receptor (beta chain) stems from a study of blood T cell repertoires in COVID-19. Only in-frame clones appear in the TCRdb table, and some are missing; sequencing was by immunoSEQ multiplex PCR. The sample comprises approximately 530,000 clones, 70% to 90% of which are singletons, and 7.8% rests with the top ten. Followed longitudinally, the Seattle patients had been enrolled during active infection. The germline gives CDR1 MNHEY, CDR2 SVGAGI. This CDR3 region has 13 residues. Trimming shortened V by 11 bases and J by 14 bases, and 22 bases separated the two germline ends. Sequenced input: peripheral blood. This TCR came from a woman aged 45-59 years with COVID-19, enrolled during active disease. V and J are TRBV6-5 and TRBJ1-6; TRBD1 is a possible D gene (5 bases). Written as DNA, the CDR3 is TGTGCCGGGGCCGGGACGCGGGGTAGGACCCTCCACTTT. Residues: CAGAGTRGRTLHF.